The T cell receptor (beta chain) described here comes from a study of blood T cell repertoires in COVID-19. Exposed participants encountered a COVID-19 case during the 2 weeks preceding study entry. The CDR3 is 16 amino acids. The germline V gene has CDR1 MNHNY and CDR2 SVGAGI (reference sequence). The V segment lost 6 bases and the J segment 0 bases; nucleotides outside the gene matches: 10. Sequencing was performed with immunoSEQ multiplex PCR; in TCRdb, only in-frame clones are kept and a portion is missing. The sample includes 200,000 to 250,000 clones, about 90% seen only once; the top ten take roughly 3.7%.

Specimen: PBMCs or T cells enriched from blood (not recorded which). This TCR was recovered from a woman aged 25 to 39 who had been exposed to COVID-19. V and J are TRBV6-6 and TRBJ1-2; 7 positions match TRBD1. The CDR3 loop reads CASRPLGQATNYGYTF. CDR3 bases: TGTGCCAGCAGACCCCTTGGACAGGCGACTAACTATGGCTACACCTTC.